This T cell receptor beta chain was obtained from a study of early T cells in non-severe SARS-CoV-2 infection. Study in general: Chains from this unsorted whole-blood bulk RNA could not be paired. General study findings and limits: Comparison of clonotypes with VDJdb favored anti-spike CD8 responses while missing private and CD4 specificities.

The table lists this clonotype with many counts. What it binds is unknown. Unique molecular identifiers tagged individual cDNA molecules. TCRdb called the 5' RACE reads again in MiXCR, with one record for every CDR3 protein. The repertoire has some 30,000 distinct CDR3 sequences, 4.7% of them found once; the top ten carry 7.5% to 10%. The J segment lost 6 bases and the V segment lost 4 bases, leaving 8 bases of the junction unmatched. Germline V gene lookup returns CDR1 LNHDA and CDR2 SQIVND (reference sequence). The length of the CDR3 is 16 residues. Material for sequencing was whole blood. The receptor comes from an adult who was a healthcare worker with PCR-confirmed SARS-CoV-2 infection or an uninfected control (not recorded which). This sequence joins TRBV19 and TRBJ2-1; 11 bases are shared with TRBD1. CDR3 in amino acids: CASSTPDRGHRNEQFF. The CDR3 DNA follows: TGTGCCAGTAGTACCCCGGACAGGGGGCATCGCAATGAGCAGTTCTTC.